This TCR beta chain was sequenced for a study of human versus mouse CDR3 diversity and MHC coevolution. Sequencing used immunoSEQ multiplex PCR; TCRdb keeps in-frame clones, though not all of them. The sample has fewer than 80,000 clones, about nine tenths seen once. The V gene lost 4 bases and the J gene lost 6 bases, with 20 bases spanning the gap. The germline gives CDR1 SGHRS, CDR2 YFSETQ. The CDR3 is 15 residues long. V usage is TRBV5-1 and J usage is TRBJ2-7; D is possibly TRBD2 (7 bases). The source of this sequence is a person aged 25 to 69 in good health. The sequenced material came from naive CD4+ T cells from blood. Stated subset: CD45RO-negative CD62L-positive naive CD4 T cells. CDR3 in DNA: TGCGCCAGCAGCCTACGAGGGGGGGAGACCGGCGAGCAGTACTTC. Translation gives CASSLRGGETGEQYF.